This T cell receptor (beta chain) originates from a study of early T cells in non-severe SARS-CoV-2 infection. Whole-study context: Bulk RNA from unsorted whole blood was sequenced; chains were unpaired.

The junction had 4 bases not matched to a gene; V was cut back by 6 bases and J by 3 bases. This CDR3 is built from 14 residues. Germline V gene lookup returns CDR1 SQVTM and CDR2 ANQGSEA. Study-wide results and caveats: Private and CD4 specificities were missed by VDJdb matching, skewed to anti-spike CD8.

TCRdb re-analysed the 5' RACE reads in MiXCR, keeping a single row per CDR3 protein. This table holds roughly 20,000 distinct CDR3 sequences, over 5.5% found once. This clonotype has ten or more counts. Antigen unknown. This sequence joins TRBV29-1 and TRBJ1-5, with 11 bases lining up with TRBD1. Sequencing used whole blood, obtained at baseline. This receptor was identified in an adult who was a healthcare worker with PCR-confirmed SARS-CoV-2 infection or an uninfected control (not recorded which). In DNA form, the CDR3 reads TGCAGCGTCCGGACAGGGGGCTACAATCAGCCCCAGCATTTT. Its protein product is CSVRTGGYNQPQHF.